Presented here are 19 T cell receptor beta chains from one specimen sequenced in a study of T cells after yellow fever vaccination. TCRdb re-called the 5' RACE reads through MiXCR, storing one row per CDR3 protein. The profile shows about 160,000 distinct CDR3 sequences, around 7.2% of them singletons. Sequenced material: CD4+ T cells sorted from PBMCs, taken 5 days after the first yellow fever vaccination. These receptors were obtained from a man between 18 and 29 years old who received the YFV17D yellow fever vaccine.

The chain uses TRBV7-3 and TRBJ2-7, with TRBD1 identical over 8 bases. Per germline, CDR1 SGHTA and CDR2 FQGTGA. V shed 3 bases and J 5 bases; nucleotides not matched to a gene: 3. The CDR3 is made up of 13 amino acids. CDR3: CASSFQGAHEQYF. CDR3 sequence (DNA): TGTGCCAGCAGCTTCCAGGGGGCCCACGAGCAGTACTTC. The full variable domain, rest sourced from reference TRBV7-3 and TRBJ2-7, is GAGVSQTPSNKVTEKGKYVELRCDPISGHTALYWYRQSLGQGPEFLIYFQGTGAADDSGLPNDRFFAVRPEGSVSTLKIQRTERGDSAVYLCASSFQGAHEQYFGPGTRLTVT.

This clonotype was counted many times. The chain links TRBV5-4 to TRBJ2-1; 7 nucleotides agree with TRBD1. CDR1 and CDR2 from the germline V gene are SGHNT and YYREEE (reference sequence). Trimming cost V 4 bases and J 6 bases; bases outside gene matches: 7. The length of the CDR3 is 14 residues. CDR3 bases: TGTGCCAGCAGCACGGGACAGCAGGTCAATGAGCAGTTCTTC. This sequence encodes CASSTGQQVNEQFF.

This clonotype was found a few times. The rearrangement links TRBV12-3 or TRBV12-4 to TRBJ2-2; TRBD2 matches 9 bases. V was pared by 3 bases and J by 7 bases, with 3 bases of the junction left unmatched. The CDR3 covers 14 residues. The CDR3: CASSFSGGSGELFF. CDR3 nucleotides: TGTGCCAGCAGTTTCAGCGGGGGGAGCGGGGAGCTGTTTTTT.

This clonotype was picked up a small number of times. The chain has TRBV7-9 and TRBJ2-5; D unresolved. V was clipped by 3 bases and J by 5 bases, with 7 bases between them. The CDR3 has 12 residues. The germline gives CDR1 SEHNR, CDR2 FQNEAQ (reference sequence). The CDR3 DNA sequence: TGTGCCAGCAGCTTTACTTCGGAGACCCAGTACTTC. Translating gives CASSFTSETQYF.

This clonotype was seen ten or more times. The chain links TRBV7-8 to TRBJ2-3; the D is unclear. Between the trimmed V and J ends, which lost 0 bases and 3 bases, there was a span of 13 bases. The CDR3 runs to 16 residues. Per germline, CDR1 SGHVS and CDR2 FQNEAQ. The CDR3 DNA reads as TGTGCCAGCAGCTTAGCGAGAGTAGGAAGGACAGATACGCAGTATTTT. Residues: CASSLARVGRTDTQYF.

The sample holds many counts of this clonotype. The CDR3 reads CASSFRDRGFWEQYV. Written as DNA, the CDR3 is TGTGCCAGCAGTTTTCGGGACAGGGGCTTCTGGGAGCAGTACGTC. The rearrangement links TRBV28 to TRBJ2-7; 10 bases are a match to TRBD1. From germline, CDR1 is MDHEN and CDR2 SYDVKM. CDR3 size: 15 residues. The V gene end was trimmed by 3 bases and the J gene end by 7 bases; junction bases not matched to a gene: 9.

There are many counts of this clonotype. CDR3: CATHGSQETQYF. CDR3 DNA: TGTGCCACCCACGGGTCGCAAGAGACCCAGTACTTC. This chain connects TRBV10-3 to TRBJ2-5; D uncertain. CDR3 length: 12 residues. Germline V gives CDR1 ENHRY, CDR2 SYGVKD. V was trimmed by 10 bases and J by 2 bases, leaving 11 bases between them.

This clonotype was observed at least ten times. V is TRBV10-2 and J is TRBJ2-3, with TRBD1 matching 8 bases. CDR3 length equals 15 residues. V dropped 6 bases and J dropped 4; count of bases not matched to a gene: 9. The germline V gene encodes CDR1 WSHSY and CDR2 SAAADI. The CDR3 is CASSVGQGGPDTQYF. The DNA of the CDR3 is TGCGCCAGCAGCGTCGGACAGGGAGGCCCAGATACGCAGTATTTT.

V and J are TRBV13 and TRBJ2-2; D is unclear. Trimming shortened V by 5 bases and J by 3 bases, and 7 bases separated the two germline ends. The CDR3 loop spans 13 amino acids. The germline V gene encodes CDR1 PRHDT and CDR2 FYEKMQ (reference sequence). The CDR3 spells CASSLLYTGELFF. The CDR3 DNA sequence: TGTGCCAGCAGCCTCTTATACACCGGGGAGCTGTTTTTT. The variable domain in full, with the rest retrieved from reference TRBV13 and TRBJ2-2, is AAGVIQSPRHLIKEKRETATLKCYPIPRHDTVYWYQQGPGQDPQFLISFYEKMQSDKGSIPDRFSAQQFSDYHSELNMSSLELGDSALYFCASSLLYTGELFFGEGSRLTVL.

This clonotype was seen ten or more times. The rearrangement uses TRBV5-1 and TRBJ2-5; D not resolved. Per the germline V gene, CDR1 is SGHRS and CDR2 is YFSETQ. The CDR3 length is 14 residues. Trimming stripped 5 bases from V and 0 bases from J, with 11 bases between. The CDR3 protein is CASRFQGDQETQYF. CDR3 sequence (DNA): TGCGCCAGCAGATTTCAAGGTGACCAAGAGACCCAGTACTTC.

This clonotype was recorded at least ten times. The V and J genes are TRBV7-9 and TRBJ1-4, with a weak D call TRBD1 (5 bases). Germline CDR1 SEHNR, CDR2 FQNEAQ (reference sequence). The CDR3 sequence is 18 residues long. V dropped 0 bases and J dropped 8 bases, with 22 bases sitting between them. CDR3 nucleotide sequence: TGTGCCAGCAGCTTAGCGTCGATTAGACAGCTGACGAAGGAAAAACTGTTTTTT. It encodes CASSLASIRQLTKEKLFF. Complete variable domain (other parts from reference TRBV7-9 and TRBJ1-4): DTGVSQNPRHKITKRGQNVTFRCDPISEHNRLYWYRQTLGQGPEFLTYFQNEAQLEKSRLLSDRFSAERPKGSFSTLEIQRTEQGDSAMYLCASSLASIRQLTKEKLFFGSGTQLSVL.

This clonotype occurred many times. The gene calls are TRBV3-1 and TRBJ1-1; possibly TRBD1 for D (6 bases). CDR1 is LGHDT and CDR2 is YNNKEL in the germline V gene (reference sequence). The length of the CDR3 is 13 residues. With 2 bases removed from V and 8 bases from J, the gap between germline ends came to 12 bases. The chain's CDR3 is CASSQSVGGEAFF. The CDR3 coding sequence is TGTGCCAGCAGCCAAAGTGTCGGGGGCGAAGCTTTCTTT.

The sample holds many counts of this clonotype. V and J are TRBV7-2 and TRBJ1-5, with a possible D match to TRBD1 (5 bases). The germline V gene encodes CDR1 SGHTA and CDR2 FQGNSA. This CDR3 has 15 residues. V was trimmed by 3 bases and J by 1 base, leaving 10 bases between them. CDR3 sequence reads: CASSFGGISNQPQHF. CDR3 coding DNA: TGTGCCAGCAGCTTTGGGGGAATAAGCAATCAGCCCCAGCATTTT.

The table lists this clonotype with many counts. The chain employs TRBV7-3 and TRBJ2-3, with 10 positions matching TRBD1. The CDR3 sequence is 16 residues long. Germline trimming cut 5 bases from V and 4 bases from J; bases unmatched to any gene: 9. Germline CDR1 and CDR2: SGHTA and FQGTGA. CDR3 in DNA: TGTGCCAGCAGCAAATGGACTGGACAGGGGGCAGATACGCAGTATTTT. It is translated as CASSKWTGQGADTQYF.

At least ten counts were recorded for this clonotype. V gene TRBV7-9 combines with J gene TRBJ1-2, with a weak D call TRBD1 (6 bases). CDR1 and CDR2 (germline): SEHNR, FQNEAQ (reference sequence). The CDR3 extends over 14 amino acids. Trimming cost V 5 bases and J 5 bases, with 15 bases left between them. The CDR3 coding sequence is TGTGCCAGCAGCGACCGGACAGAGGGGTATGGCTACACCTTC. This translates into CASSDRTEGYGYTF. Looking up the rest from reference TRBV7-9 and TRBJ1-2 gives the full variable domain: DTGVSQNPRHKITKRGQNVTFRCDPISEHNRLYWYRQTLGQGPEFLTYFQNEAQLEKSRLLSDRFSAERPKGSFSTLEIQRTEQGDSAMYLCASSDRTEGYGYTFGSGTRLTVV.

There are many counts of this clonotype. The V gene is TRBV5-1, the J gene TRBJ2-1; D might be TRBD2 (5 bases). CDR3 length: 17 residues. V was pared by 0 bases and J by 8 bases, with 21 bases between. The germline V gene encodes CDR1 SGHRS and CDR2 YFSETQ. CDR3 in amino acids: CASSLDPPGSDLDEQFF. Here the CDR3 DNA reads TGCGCCAGCAGCTTGGATCCCCCGGGTAGCGATCTTGATGAGCAGTTCTTC.

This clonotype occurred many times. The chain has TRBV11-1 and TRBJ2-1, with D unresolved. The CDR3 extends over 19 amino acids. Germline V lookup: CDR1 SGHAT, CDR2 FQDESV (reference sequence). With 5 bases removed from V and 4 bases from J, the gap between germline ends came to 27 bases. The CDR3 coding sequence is TGTGCCAGCAGCCACTTATCCCTCCACGCATTTAGGGTATACAATGAGCAGTTCTTC. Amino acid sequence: CASSHLSLHAFRVYNEQFF.

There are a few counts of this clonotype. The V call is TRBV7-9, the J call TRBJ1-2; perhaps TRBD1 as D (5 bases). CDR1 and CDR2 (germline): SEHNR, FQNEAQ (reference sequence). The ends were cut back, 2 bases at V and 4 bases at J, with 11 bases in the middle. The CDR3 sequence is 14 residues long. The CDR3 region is CASSLYQGPYGYTF. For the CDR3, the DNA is TGTGCCAGCAGCTTATATCAGGGCCCCTATGGCTACACCTTC.

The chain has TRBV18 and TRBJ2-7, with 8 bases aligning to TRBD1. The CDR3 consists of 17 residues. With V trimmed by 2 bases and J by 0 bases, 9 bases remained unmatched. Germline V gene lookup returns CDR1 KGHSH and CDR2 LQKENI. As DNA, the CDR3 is TGTGCCAGCTCACCATTCTCCAGGGGGCAAACCTCCTACGAGCAGTACTTC. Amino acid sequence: CASSPFSRGQTSYEQYF.